This entry concerns a single T cell receptor beta chain. Its antigen is not yet known. No qualities accompany the bases; no much larger clone lies one base away. Via the germline V gene, CDR1 is MDHEN and CDR2 SYDVKM. V is cut back by 8 bases and J by 5 bases, with 4 bases in the junction unmatched. Counted from cysteine to phenylalanine, this CDR3 has 13 amino acids. Only the CDR3 part of the read is kept: 39 bases, read in frame from the first base. The receptor library was made with the immunoSEQ multiplex PCR assay. For the multiplex PCR, a mixture combining 60 forward primers for TCR Vbeta segments and 13 reverse primers for TCR Jbeta segments was used. The CDR3 region of rearranged TCR beta genes was amplified from genomic DNA with a multiplex PCR assay. The amplified TCR beta libraries were sequenced on the Illumina HiSeq System as 87-base-pair reads. The study's own analysis went as follows. Across the 600 to 700 repertoires, a later analysis counted 80 million or so unique TCR beta chains, roughly 11 million of which were shared by at least two donors. A nearest-neighbor algorithm error-corrected the raw reads and collapsed the reads into unique sequences, merging closely related sequences to remove PCR and sequencing errors. V, D and J gene segments were assigned by aligning CDR3 sequences to IMGT reference sequences. For a sequence to be retained, a match of at least six nucleotides was required to both a V gene segment and a J gene segment. Rearrangements were classified as productive when the CDR3 lacked stop codons and remained in frame with V and J, and all other rearrangements were classified as non-productive. CDR3 was defined according to IMGT convention as the region running from the second conserved V-encoded cysteine to the conserved J-encoded phenylalanine. In an earlier analysis of more than 550 of the donors, sequences lacking an unambiguous match to a single V gene segment were excluded. An earlier analysis of just under 600 of the donors called V segments functional above 56.7% productive rearrangements and segregating when the between-donor standard deviation exceeded 5%. To diagnose cytomegalovirus status from the catalog of TCR beta chain sequences, a statistical classification framework was built. V and J gene assignment, in a later analysis, came from comparing TCR nucleotide sequences with IMGT/GENE-DB human TR gene sequences. The TCRdist pipeline was used in a later analysis to assign CDR3 sequences and most-parsimonious VDJ recombination scenarios. In a later analysis, each TCR beta chain was defined by its CDR3 amino acid sequence together with its V-gene family, and reads lacking a unique V-gene family were excluded. A later analysis removed 550 to 650 highly shared, low-generation-probability nucleotide sequences to deal with suspected cross-contamination and a sequencing artifact. A later analysis calculated a clonal expansion index for each public chain from normalized within-repertoire ranks of inferred template counts. In a later analysis, generation probabilities were computed using a VDJ recombination model fitted to out-of-frame rearrangements, and the results were checked against IGoR. In a later analysis, TCR-TCR, TCR-HLA and TCR-CMV co-occurrence was scored with hypergeometric tests, and a repertoire-size bias correction was applied to TCR pairs. A later analysis estimated false discovery rates by permuting HLA or CMV assignments 20 times. In a later analysis, co-occurring TCRs were grouped with DBSCAN, and TCRdist sequence similarity was added when clustering was performed within HLA-allele-positive subsets. Co-occurrence clustering excluded repertoires with fewer than 30,000 or more than 120,000 public chains, plus five with anomalous nucleotide sharing. TCRdb carries this immuneACCESS record with in-frame sequences only. Its versions omit some clonotypes, under half of them owing to an unresolved V gene in the studies checked, with the rest unexplained. V and J calls and clone size are as listed in that table; D and trimming were resolved from the DNA. Present in this sample are roughly 150,000 clones, over 75% of which were seen just once. The ten largest account for less than 3% of the sample.

In total, approximately 610 healthy bone marrow donors made up the cohort. At the time of sampling, every cohort member was nominally healthy, though immune exposures that went unrecorded were likely present. The donor was CMV seronegative and belonged to the group of more than 300 seronegative cohort members. Each donor provided a peripheral blood sample, and peripheral blood mononuclear cells were used for TCR beta sequencing. The Qiagen DNeasy Blood Extraction Kit was used to extract genomic DNA from the blood cell samples. The data are from a study of cytomegalovirus exposure and HLA in healthy donors (dated by TCRdb to about 2017). For context, the study as a whole: According to an earlier analysis of several hundred of the donors, about 179 million T cells yielded roughly 110 million unique TCR beta sequences and 276 Gb of sequence data. Approximately 310 gigabases of sequencing data and approximately 84 million unique TCR sequences were included in an early release covering about 620 HLA-typed donors. Among the approximately 400 genotyped donors, 81% belonged to the genetic ancestry cluster associated with self-reported Caucasian donors. The study was designed to test whether signatures of past pathogen exposure could be identified by cataloging public T cell receptors. The T cell repertoires of 666 subjects were profiled by immunosequencing and related to cytomegalovirus serostatus. In addition to the first cohort of roughly 670 subjects, a separate validation cohort of some 120 different subjects was used. To predict cytomegalovirus infection status, the study combined high-throughput TCR immunosequencing, statistical association of individual TCRs with disease status, and machine learning. A later analysis re-analyzed previously published TCR beta repertoires from roughly 600 donors and added high-resolution HLA genotyping to study TCR occurrence patterns. Rather than using new phenotypic data, the later analysis identified candidate immune exposures from TCR beta sequences and from how often those sequences occurred across donors. To decide whether each TCR beta V gene segment behaved as functional or pseudogenic, an earlier analysis of fewer than 750 of the donors relied on high-throughput TCR beta sequencing. Donor age, sex, ethnicity and CMV serostatus were compiled alongside the repertoire data. A later genetic analysis took genome-wide SNP genotypes for about three fifths of the 666 donors and used that subset as a discovery cohort. Every repertoire in the discovery cohort had been generated on one and the same sequencing platform. Class I and class II HLA loci were covered by the typing at four-digit resolution. Typing coverage differed by locus: A, B, C, DRB1 and DQB1 were typed in roughly 620-630 donors, DQA1 in approximately 520, DPA1 in 606, and DPB1 in 472. Because of strong linkage in the cohort, five DR-DQ haplotypes were treated as single units for association and clustering. Among around 400 genotyped donors of the cohort, an average of around 220,000 unique TCR beta nucleotide sequences was sequenced per donor, of which about 18% were non-productive.

What the research found in general, with its limitations: Because the 87-base-pair reads could not distinguish some IMGT-functional V segments, including TRBV6-2 and TRBV6-3, those segments were excluded. A further reported finding was that TCR beta sequences accurately predicted the HLA-A and HLA-B alleles for most subjects in the first cohort. In both the original and validation cohorts, the classifier was reported to diagnose cytomegalovirus status with high specificity and sensitivity. The sequencing pipeline was judged likely to have produced a cluster of highly shared sequence variants as a technical artifact. Fewer than 20 rarely observed V segments, including chromosome 9 orphons, were excluded from the earlier analysis of about 610 of the donors because counts were too low. A later analysis reported that several top co-occurrence clusters appeared linked to parvovirus B19, influenza, CMV and Epstein-Barr virus. Because HLA typing was missing for some donors at each locus, association tests included only the typed subset. The presence/absence analyses assumed that sequencing depth was roughly uniform across donors, and that assumption may not be true. In a later analysis, 16,951 TCR beta sequences were associated with specific HLA alleles at a false discovery rate of 0.05. A total of 164 TCR beta chains were listed by the study as associated with cytomegalovirus. When HLA alleles, especially DR and DQ, strongly co-occurred, TCR associations were difficult to assign to individual alleles. The cohort was sequenced for TCR beta chains only, and without alpha or paired-chain data the features that could be detected were limited. A later analysis found that most CMV-associated TCR beta chains appeared HLA-restricted, with HLA associations seemingly driven largely by CMV exposure. V-gene and J-gene trimming of TCR beta chains was associated with a missense DCLRE1C variant in a later genetic analysis, and the association was replicated in an independent cohort. According to a later genetic analysis, donors in an Asian-associated ancestry cluster had fewer N-insertions in productive TCRs than the approximately 610-donor mean. In a later analysis, HLA-associated TCR beta chains showed more clonal expansion and lower generation probabilities than non-associated chains that were equally common. Correlated functional status among segregating V segments might reflect linkage disequilibrium, but an unknown experimental factor could not be ruled out. For the cohort, immune exposure information was limited to CMV serostatus. Broadly in line with IMGT annotations, most TCR beta V segments showed up in productive rearrangements about 90% or about 30% of the time in an earlier analysis of some 590 of the donors. The authors suggested that the approach could potentially be extended to other disease states and immunological phenotypes. Most TCR sequences were seen in very few donors, while some public TCRs were found in many individuals. A later analysis found that TCR association rates varied across HLA loci, with DRB1 alleles showing the most associated TCRs and HLA-C alleles the fewest. A few of the identified cytomegalovirus-associated TCR beta chains were confirmed in vitro to be specific for cytomegalovirus antigens.

Sequencing used PBMCs. The sequence links TRBV28 to TRBJ2-5; TRBD2 agrees with 11 junctional bases. This clonotype was sampled from a male donor in good health and CMV-seronegative. The DNA sequence is as follows: TGTGCCAGCCAGGGACTAGCGGTGGAGACCCAGTACTTC. Its translation is CASQGLAVETQYF.